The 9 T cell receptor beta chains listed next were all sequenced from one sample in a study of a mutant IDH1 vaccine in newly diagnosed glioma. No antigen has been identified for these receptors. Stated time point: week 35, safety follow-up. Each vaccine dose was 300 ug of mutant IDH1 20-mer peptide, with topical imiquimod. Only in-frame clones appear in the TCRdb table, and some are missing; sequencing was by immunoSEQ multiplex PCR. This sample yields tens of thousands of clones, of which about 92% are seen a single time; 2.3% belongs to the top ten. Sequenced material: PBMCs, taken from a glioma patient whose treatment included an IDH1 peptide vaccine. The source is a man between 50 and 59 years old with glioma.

The CDR3 region is CASTTPSTGTTEAFF. The CDR3 nucleotides are TGTGCCAGCACCACACCCTCGACAGGGACCACTGAAGCTTTCTTT. The chain carries TRBV6-6 and TRBJ1-1; 7 nucleotides agree with TRBD1. The CDR3 is 15 residues long. Per the germline V gene, CDR1 is MNHNY and CDR2 is SVGAGI (reference sequence). The ends lost 7 bases at V and 4 bases at J; junction bases unmatched: 12.

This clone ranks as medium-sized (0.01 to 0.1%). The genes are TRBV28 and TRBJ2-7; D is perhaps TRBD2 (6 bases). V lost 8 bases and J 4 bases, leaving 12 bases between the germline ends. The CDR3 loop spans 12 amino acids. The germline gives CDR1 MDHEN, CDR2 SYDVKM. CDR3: CASGKGLYEQYF. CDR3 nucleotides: TGTGCCAGCGGTAAGGGACTGTACGAGCAGTACTTC. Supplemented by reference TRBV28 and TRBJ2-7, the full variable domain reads DVKVTQSSRYLVKRTGEKVFLECVQDMDHENMFWYRQDPGLGLRLIYFSYDVKMKEKGDIPEGYSVSREKKERFSLILESASTNQTSMYLCASGKGLYEQYFGPGTRLTVT.

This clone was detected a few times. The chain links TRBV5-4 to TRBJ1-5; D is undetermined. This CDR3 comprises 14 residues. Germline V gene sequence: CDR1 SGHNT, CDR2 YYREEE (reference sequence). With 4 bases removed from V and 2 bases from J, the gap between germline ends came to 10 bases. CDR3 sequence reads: CASSQVPGNQPQHF. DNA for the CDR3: TGTGCCAGCAGCCAGGTCCCCGGCAATCAGCCCCAGCATTTT.

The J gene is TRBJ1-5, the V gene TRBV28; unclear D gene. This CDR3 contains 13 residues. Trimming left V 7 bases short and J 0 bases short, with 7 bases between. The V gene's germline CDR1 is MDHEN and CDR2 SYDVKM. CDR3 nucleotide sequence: TGTGCCAGCACCTGGGGTAGCAATCAGCCCCAGCATTTT. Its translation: CASTWGSNQPQHF. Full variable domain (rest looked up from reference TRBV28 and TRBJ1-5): DVKVTQSSRYLVKRTGEKVFLECVQDMDHENMFWYRQDPGLGLRLIYFSYDVKMKEKGDIPEGYSVSREKKERFSLILESASTNQTSMYLCASTWGSNQPQHFGDGTRLSIL.

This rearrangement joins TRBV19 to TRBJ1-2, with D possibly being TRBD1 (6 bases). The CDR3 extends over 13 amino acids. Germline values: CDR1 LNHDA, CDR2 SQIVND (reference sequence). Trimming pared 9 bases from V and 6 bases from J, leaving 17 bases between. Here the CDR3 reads CASTNRVTDGYTF. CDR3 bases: TGTGCCAGCACAAACAGGGTTACTGATGGCTACACCTTC.

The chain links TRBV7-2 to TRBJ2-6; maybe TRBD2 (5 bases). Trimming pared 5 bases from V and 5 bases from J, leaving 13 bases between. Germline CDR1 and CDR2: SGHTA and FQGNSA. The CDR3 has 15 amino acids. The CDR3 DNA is TGTGCCAGCAGCGGAGAGGGCGGAAGGGCCAACGTCCTGACTTTC. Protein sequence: CASSGEGGRANVLTF.

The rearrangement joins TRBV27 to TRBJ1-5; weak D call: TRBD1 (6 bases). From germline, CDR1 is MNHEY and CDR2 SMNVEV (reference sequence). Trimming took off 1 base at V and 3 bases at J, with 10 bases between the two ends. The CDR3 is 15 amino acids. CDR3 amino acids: CASSLFGGPNQPQHF. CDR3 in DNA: TGTGCCAGCAGTTTATTTGGGGGCCCCAATCAGCCCCAGCATTTT.

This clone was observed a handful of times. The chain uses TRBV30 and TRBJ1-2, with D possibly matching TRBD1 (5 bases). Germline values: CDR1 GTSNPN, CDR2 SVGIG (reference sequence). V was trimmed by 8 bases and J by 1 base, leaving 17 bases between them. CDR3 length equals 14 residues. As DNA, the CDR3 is TGTGCCAGTAAACTGGGACCTTTTAACTATGGCTACACCTTC. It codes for CASKLGPFNYGYTF.

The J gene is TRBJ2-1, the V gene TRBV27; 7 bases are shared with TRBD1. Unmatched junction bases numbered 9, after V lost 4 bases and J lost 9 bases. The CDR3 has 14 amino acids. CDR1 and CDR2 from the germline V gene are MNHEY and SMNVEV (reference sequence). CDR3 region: CASSSLNRGTEQFF. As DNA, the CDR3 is TGTGCCAGCAGTTCGCTTAACAGGGGTACTGAGCAGTTCTTC.